This is a list of T cell receptor beta chains from one sample in a study of blood T cell repertoires in COVID-19. Method: immunoSEQ multiplex PCR; TCRdb's copy keeps in-frame clones and lacks some. The sample has hundreds of thousands of clones, over 75% seen once. The sample was PBMCs or T cells enriched from blood (not recorded which). The receptors stem from a man younger than 45 who had recovered from COVID-19. Both conserved end residues are part of each CDR3. The order of the fields is D gene, clone size, CDR3 length, J gene, V gene, CDR3 protein, CDR3 DNA. The D gene is left open where the match is weak. Size values are once, few and many counts, or a class for expanded clones, and some rows have none.

d_call: -
clone_size: -
cdr3_length: 17
j_call: TRBJ2-5
v_call: TRBV5-8
cdr3_aa: CASSFGTRGVGRETQYF
cdr3_nt: TGTGCCAGCAGCTTTGGCACCAGGGGAGTCGGGCGCGAGACCCAGTACTTC

d_call: -
clone_size: -
cdr3_length: 14
j_call: TRBJ2-7
v_call: TRBV28
cdr3_aa: CASSFRATGGEQYF
cdr3_nt: TGTGCCAGCAGTTTCCGGGCCACCGGAGGTGAGCAGTACTTC

d_call: TRBD1
clone_size: few
cdr3_length: 14
j_call: TRBJ2-7
v_call: TRBV10-3
cdr3_aa: CAISESGQGYEQYF
cdr3_nt: TGTGCCATCAGTGAGTCGGGACAGGGCTACGAGCAGTACTTC

d_call: -
clone_size: -
cdr3_length: 13
j_call: TRBJ1-5
v_call: TRBV12-3/TRBV12-4
cdr3_aa: CASNLGGNQPQHF
cdr3_nt: TGTGCCAGCAATCTCGGGGGGAATCAGCCCCAGCATTTT

d_call: -
clone_size: once
cdr3_length: 13
j_call: TRBJ2-2
v_call: TRBV29-1
cdr3_aa: CSGAGGNTGELFF
cdr3_nt: TGCAGCGGGGCGGGTGGCAACACCGGGGAGCTGTTTTTT

d_call: TRBD2
clone_size: once
cdr3_length: 15
j_call: TRBJ2-1
v_call: TRBV5-5
cdr3_aa: CASTKLAGGGNEQFF
cdr3_nt: TGTGCCAGCACCAAACTAGCGGGAGGGGGTAATGAGCAGTTCTTC

d_call: -
clone_size: once
cdr3_length: 16
j_call: TRBJ1-4
v_call: TRBV4-1
cdr3_aa: CASSLGTGRTDEKLFF
cdr3_nt: TGCGCCAGCAGCCTAGGAACAGGGCGGACGGATGAAAAACTGTTTTTT

d_call: TRBD2
clone_size: -
cdr3_length: 14
j_call: TRBJ2-5
v_call: TRBV7-2
cdr3_aa: CASSFGTNQETQYF
cdr3_nt: TGTGCCAGCAGCTTTGGGACTAACCAAGAGACCCAGTACTTC

d_call: -
clone_size: -
cdr3_length: 14
j_call: TRBJ2-5
v_call: TRBV6-5
cdr3_aa: CASRIQGWDETQYF
cdr3_nt: TGTGCCAGCAGAATACAGGGATGGGATGAGACCCAGTACTTC

d_call: TRBD2
clone_size: many
cdr3_length: 17
j_call: TRBJ2-1
v_call: TRBV20-1
cdr3_aa: CSASKPPVAGAYNEQFF
cdr3_nt: TGCAGTGCTAGTAAGCCGCCGGTAGCGGGAGCCTACAATGAGCAGTTCTTC

d_call: -
clone_size: -
cdr3_length: 16
j_call: TRBJ2-7
v_call: TRBV28
cdr3_aa: CASSPLGGGNLYEQYF
cdr3_nt: TGTGCCAGCAGTCCCCTCGGCGGCGGGAACCTCTACGAGCAGTACTTC

d_call: -
clone_size: -
cdr3_length: 16
j_call: TRBJ1-3
v_call: TRBV4-1
cdr3_aa: CASSLSSVPDGNTIYF
cdr3_nt: TGCGCCAGCAGCTTAAGTTCAGTACCAGATGGAAACACCATATATTTT

d_call: -
clone_size: -
cdr3_length: 14
j_call: TRBJ2-5
v_call: TRBV25-1
cdr3_aa: CASSEFRGRETQYF
cdr3_nt: TGTGCCAGCAGTGAATTTAGAGGGCGCGAGACCCAGTACTTC

d_call: -
clone_size: -
cdr3_length: 14
j_call: TRBJ1-1
v_call: TRBV30
cdr3_aa: CAWTPLLTNTEAFF
cdr3_nt: TGTGCCTGGACACCACTTCTCACGAACACTGAAGCTTTCTTT

d_call: TRBD1
clone_size: -
cdr3_length: 15
j_call: TRBJ1-2
v_call: TRBV28
cdr3_aa: CASSLVGQATYGYTF
cdr3_nt: TGTGCCAGCAGTTTGGTGGGACAGGCAACCTATGGCTACACCTTC

d_call: -
clone_size: -
cdr3_length: 14
j_call: TRBJ1-1
v_call: TRBV7-2
cdr3_aa: CASSFSGWNTEAFF
cdr3_nt: TGTGCCAGCAGCTTCTCTGGCTGGAACACTGAAGCTTTCTTT

d_call: -
clone_size: once
cdr3_length: 16
j_call: TRBJ2-1
v_call: TRBV21-1
cdr3_aa: CASSKIAGRVYNEQFF
cdr3_nt: TGTGCCAGCAGCAAAATCGCGGGAAGGGTCTACAATGAGCAGTTCTTC

d_call: TRBD2
clone_size: -
cdr3_length: 15
j_call: TRBJ2-2
v_call: TRBV7-9
cdr3_aa: CASSERESGTGELFF
cdr3_nt: TGTGCCAGCAGCGAGCGGGAGTCGGGCACCGGGGAGCTGTTTTTT

d_call: TRBD1
clone_size: -
cdr3_length: 16
j_call: TRBJ2-7
v_call: TRBV5-1
cdr3_aa: CASSLGSGQGSYEQYF
cdr3_nt: TGCGCCAGCAGCTTGGGTTCGGGACAGGGATCCTACGAGCAGTACTTC

d_call: -
clone_size: -
cdr3_length: 15
j_call: TRBJ1-4
v_call: TRBV28
cdr3_aa: CASSFTGATNEKLFF
cdr3_nt: TGTGCCAGCAGTTTTACAGGTGCAACTAATGAAAAACTGTTTTTT

d_call: TRBD2
clone_size: -
cdr3_length: 16
j_call: TRBJ2-2
v_call: TRBV5-1
cdr3_aa: CASSLGTSGDTGELFF
cdr3_nt: TGCGCCAGCAGCTTGGGGACTAGCGGAGACACCGGGGAGCTGTTTTTT

d_call: -
clone_size: -
cdr3_length: 13
j_call: TRBJ2-7
v_call: TRBV12-3/TRBV12-4
cdr3_aa: CASSSSVGREQYF
cdr3_nt: TGTGCCAGCAGTTCCAGTGTGGGGCGAGAGCAGTACTTC

d_call: TRBD2
clone_size: -
cdr3_length: 16
j_call: TRBJ2-2
v_call: TRBV11-2
cdr3_aa: CASSLRLAGNTGELFF
cdr3_nt: TGTGCCAGCAGCTTAAGACTAGCTGGGAACACCGGGGAGCTGTTTTTT

d_call: TRBD2
clone_size: -
cdr3_length: 17
j_call: TRBJ2-1
v_call: TRBV5-1
cdr3_aa: CASSLSKTSGRADEQFF
cdr3_nt: TGCGCCAGCAGCTTATCCAAGACTAGCGGGAGGGCAGATGAGCAGTTCTTC

d_call: -
clone_size: -
cdr3_length: 13
j_call: TRBJ1-2
v_call: TRBV28
cdr3_aa: CASRTGTNYGYTF
cdr3_nt: TGTGCCAGCCGGACCGGGACTAACTATGGCTACACCTTC

d_call: TRBD1
clone_size: -
cdr3_length: 11
j_call: TRBJ1-1
v_call: TRBV6-5
cdr3_aa: CASIKGAGAFF
cdr3_nt: TGTGCCAGCATTAAGGGGGCGGGAGCTTTCTTT

d_call: TRBD1
clone_size: -
cdr3_length: 13
j_call: TRBJ1-2
v_call: TRBV6-4
cdr3_aa: CASSATGGYGYTF
cdr3_nt: TGTGCCAGCAGTGCGACAGGGGGATATGGCTACACCTTC

d_call: -
clone_size: -
cdr3_length: 14
j_call: TRBJ2-7
v_call: TRBV27
cdr3_aa: CASGQGGPYYEQYF
cdr3_nt: TGTGCCAGCGGTCAGGGTGGCCCCTACTACGAGCAGTACTTC

d_call: -
clone_size: -
cdr3_length: 12
j_call: TRBJ1-1
v_call: TRBV28
cdr3_aa: CASRAANTEAFF
cdr3_nt: TGTGCCAGCAGAGCGGCAAACACTGAAGCTTTCTTT

d_call: -
clone_size: -
cdr3_length: 17
j_call: TRBJ2-2
v_call: TRBV19
cdr3_aa: CASSKSREGVGTGELFF
cdr3_nt: TGTGCCAGTAGTAAAAGCAGGGAGGGGGTAGGAACCGGGGAGCTGTTTTTT

d_call: -
clone_size: few
cdr3_length: 17
j_call: TRBJ1-5
v_call: TRBV2
cdr3_aa: CASSEAGTGKSNQPQHF
cdr3_nt: TGTGCCAGCAGTGAAGCTGGCACAGGGAAGAGCAATCAGCCCCAGCATTTT

d_call: TRBD2
clone_size: -
cdr3_length: 16
j_call: TRBJ2-3
v_call: TRBV10-1
cdr3_aa: CASGGLADTSTDTQYF
cdr3_nt: TGCGCCAGCGGGGGACTAGCGGATACTAGCACAGATACGCAGTATTTT

d_call: TRBD2
clone_size: -
cdr3_length: 15
j_call: TRBJ2-2
v_call: TRBV2
cdr3_aa: CASRGLDVYTGELFF
cdr3_nt: TGTGCCAGCAGAGGACTAGATGTTTATACCGGGGAGCTGTTTTTT

d_call: -
clone_size: -
cdr3_length: 14
j_call: TRBJ1-6
v_call: TRBV7-3
cdr3_aa: CASSLKGVNSPLHF
cdr3_nt: TGTGCCAGCAGCTTAAAAGGGGTTAATTCACCCCTCCACTTT

d_call: -
clone_size: once
cdr3_length: 14
j_call: TRBJ1-2
v_call: TRBV18
cdr3_aa: CASSQVTESVGYTF
cdr3_nt: TGTGCCAGCTCACAGGTGACTGAGTCGGTAGGCTACACCTTC

d_call: -
clone_size: once
cdr3_length: 15
j_call: TRBJ2-3
v_call: TRBV2
cdr3_aa: CASSEALGPVDTQYF
cdr3_nt: TGTGCCAGCAGTGAAGCGCTTGGGCCAGTGGATACGCAGTATTTT

d_call: -
clone_size: -
cdr3_length: 14
j_call: TRBJ2-5
v_call: TRBV3-1/TRBV3-2
cdr3_aa: CASSQDLTGETQYF
cdr3_nt: TGTGCCAGCAGCCAAGATCTGACAGGAGAGACCCAGTACTTC

d_call: -
clone_size: -
cdr3_length: 16
j_call: TRBJ2-1
v_call: TRBV19
cdr3_aa: CASSSAWAGALNEQFF
cdr3_nt: TGTGCCAGTAGTTCCGCCTGGGCGGGGGCCCTCAATGAGCAGTTCTTC

d_call: TRBD1
clone_size: -
cdr3_length: 16
j_call: TRBJ1-4
v_call: TRBV7-9
cdr3_aa: CASSSSGQATYEKLFF
cdr3_nt: TGTGCCAGCAGCTCCTCGGGACAGGCGACTTATGAAAAACTGTTTTTT

d_call: -
clone_size: -
cdr3_length: 14
j_call: TRBJ1-2
v_call: TRBV3-1/TRBV3-2
cdr3_aa: CASSRQSGVYGYTF
cdr3_nt: TGTGCCAGCAGCCGCCAATCCGGGGTTTACGGCTACACCTTC